This TCR beta chain originates from a study of technical replicates of blood from a few donors. The CDR3 consists of 10 residues. Germline V gives CDR1 DFQATT, CDR2 SNEGSKA (reference sequence). Deletions cut 6 bases from V and 7 bases from J, with 7 bases between. The protocol was immunoSEQ multiplex PCR, while the TCRdb copy is restricted to in-frame clones and leaves out a portion. The sample has 84,000 or so clones; approximately 97% are singletons. The sequence was obtained from a human donor in good health. Sequencing was carried out using T cells isolated from PBMCs. This sequence joins TRBV20-1 and TRBJ2-1; D remains ambiguous. The CDR3 DNA reads TGCAGTGCCGAGGATAATGAGCAGTTCTTC. This translates into CSAEDNEQFF.